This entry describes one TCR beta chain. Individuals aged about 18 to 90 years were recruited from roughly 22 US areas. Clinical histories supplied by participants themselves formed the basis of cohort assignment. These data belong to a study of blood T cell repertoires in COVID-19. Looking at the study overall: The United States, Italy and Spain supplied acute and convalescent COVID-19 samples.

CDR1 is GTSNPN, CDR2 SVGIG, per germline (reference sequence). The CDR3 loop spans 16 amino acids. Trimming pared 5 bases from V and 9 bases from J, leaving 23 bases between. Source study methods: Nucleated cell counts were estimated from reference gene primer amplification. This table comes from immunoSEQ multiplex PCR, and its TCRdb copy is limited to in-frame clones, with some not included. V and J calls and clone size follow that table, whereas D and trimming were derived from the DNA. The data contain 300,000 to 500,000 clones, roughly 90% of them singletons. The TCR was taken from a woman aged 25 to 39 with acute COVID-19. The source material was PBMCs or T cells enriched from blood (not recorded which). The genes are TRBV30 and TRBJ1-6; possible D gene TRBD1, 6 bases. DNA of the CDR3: TGTGCCTGGCGGGACACTTTTACTTTGGGCGCTTCACCCCTCCACTTT. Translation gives CAWRDTFTLGASPLHF.